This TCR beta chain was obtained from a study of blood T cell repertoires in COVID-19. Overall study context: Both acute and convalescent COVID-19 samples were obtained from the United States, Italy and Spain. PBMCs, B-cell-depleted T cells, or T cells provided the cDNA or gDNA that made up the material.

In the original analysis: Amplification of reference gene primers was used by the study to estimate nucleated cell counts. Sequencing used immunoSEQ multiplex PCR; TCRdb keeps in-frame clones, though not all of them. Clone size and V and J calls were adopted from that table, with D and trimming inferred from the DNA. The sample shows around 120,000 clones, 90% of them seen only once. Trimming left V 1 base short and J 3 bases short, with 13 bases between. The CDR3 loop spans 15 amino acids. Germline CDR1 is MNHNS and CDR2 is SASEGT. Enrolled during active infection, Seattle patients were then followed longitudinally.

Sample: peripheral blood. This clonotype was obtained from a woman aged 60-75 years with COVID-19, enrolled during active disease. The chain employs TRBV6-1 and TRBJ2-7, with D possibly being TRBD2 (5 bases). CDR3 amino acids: CASSEGPGLIYEQYF. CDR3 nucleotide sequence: TGTGCCAGCAGTGAAGGCCCCGGACTTATCTACGAGCAGTACTTC.